This T cell receptor (beta chain) came from a study of CXCR3-negative and CXCR3-positive naive CD8 T cells. Across the study: TRB reads totalled about 140 million, about 1.5 +/- 0.3 million per library. Study findings and constraints: Similarly elevated diversity marked both naive subsets, with memory CD8+ cells showing far lower diversity.

Comment on this clonotype: No antigen is known for it.

The authors prepared UMI-labeled TRB cDNA libraries by 5' RACE. TCRdb reprocessed the 5' RACE reads; each CDR3 protein has one entry and no DNA is given. Its listing shows tens of thousands of distinct CDR3 sequences. Sorts performed in triplicate captured over 250,000 cells each from every CD8+ T cell subset. The sequence came from a human donor in good health. Some clones in this sample may be carry-over from other donors' samples. The sample comprised naive CXCR3- CD8+ T cells from blood. Sample subset: CD45RO-CCR7+CD27+CD95- naive CD8+ T cells lacking CXCR3 (TNR3-).

CDR3 residues: CASSPGQGDPYNEQFF. V and J are TRBV28 and TRBJ2-1; TCRdb's D gene call, TRBD1, goes unchecked for lack of DNA. Germline-derived CDR1 and CDR2 are MDHEN and SYDVKM. The CDR3 has 16 amino acids. Complete variable domain (other parts from reference TRBV28 and TRBJ2-1): DVKVTQSSRYLVKRTGEKVFLECVQDMDHENMFWYRQDPGLGLRLIYFSYDVKMKEKGDIPEGYSVSREKKERFSLILESASTNQTSMYLCASSPGQGDPYNEQFFGPGTRLTVL.